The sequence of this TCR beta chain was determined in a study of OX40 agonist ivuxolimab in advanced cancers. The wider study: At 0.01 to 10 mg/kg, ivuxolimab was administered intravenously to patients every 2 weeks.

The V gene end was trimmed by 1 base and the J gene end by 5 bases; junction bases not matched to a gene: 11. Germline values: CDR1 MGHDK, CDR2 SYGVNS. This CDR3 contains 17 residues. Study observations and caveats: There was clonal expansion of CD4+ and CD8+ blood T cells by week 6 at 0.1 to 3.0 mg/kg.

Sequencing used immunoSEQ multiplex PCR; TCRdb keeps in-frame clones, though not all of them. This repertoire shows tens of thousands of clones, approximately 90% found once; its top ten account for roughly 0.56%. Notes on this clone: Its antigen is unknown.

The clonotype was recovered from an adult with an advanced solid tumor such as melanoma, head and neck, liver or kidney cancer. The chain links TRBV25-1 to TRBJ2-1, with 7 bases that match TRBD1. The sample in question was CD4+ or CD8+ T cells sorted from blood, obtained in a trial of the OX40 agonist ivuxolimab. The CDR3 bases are TGTGCCAGCAGTGAATGGATACAGGGGAAGGGGAACAATGAGCAGTTCTTC. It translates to CASSEWIQGKGNNEQFF. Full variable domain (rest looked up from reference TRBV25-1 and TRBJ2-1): EADIYQTPRYLVIGTGKKITLECSQTMGHDKMYWYQQDPGMELHLIHYSYGVNSTEKGDLSSESTVSRIRTEHFPLTLESARPSHTSQYLCASSEWIQGKGNNEQFFGPGTRLTVL.